This TCR beta chain was obtained from a study of CD8 T cells in ankylosing spondylitis. Study-wide results and caveats: Significant enrichment of disease-linked clones was reportedly seen in matched ankylosing spondylitis synovial fluid. Seemingly distinctive of ankylosing spondylitis blood was a TCR beta motif formed by eight highly homologous variants. Some motif variants had been reported before (in reactive arthritis synovial fluid and blood). Relatively scarce in peripheral blood, disease-linked clones were CD8+.

Libraries for TCR beta were made by quantitative 5'-RACE with molecular barcodes. Each CDR3 protein gets one entry after TCRdb re-called the 5' RACE reads with MiXCR. The sample lists 500,000 to 550,000 distinct CDR3 sequences, roughly 12% occurring once. This CDR3 is 15 amino acids long. V shed 2 bases and J 3 bases; nucleotides not matched to a gene: 4. CDR1 is MNHNS and CDR2 is SASEGT in the germline V gene. Note on this clonotype: The target antigen is unknown.

This TCR was sampled from a male donor with ankylosing spondylitis. The sample was blood, either unsorted or a sorted T cell fraction (not recorded which). The V gene is TRBV6-1, the J gene TRBJ2-7, with 10 bases aligning to TRBD2. CDR3 protein: CASSELTSGHYEQYV. The CDR3 nucleotides are TGTGCCAGCAGTGAACTGACTAGCGGGCACTACGAGCAGTACGTC.